This TCR beta chain was documented in a study of T cells in Graves' hyperthyroidism and ophthalmopathy. Germline assignment: CDR1 SGHNT and CDR2 YENEEA. This CDR3 is 15 amino acids long. From RNA transcripts, TCR beta CDR3 regions were amplified. A set of HTBI primers served as the primers for a first-round RT-PCR of the TCR CDR3. Each CDR3 protein gets one entry after TCRdb re-called the multiplex PCR reads with MiXCR. The sample has around 190,000 distinct CDR3 sequences; 17% are singletons. On this clonotype: A much more abundant neighbour one base away suggests this may be a read error.

Sequencing was carried out using blood. This TCR was recovered from a woman between 45 and 60 years old with Graves' hyperthyroidism. The chain carries TRBV11-3 and TRBJ1-6; D possibly corresponds to TRBD1 (6 bases). The CDR3 spells CASGFIQGYNSPPHF. The CDR3 DNA reads TGTGCCAGCGGTTTTATACAGGGTTATAATTCACCCCCCCACTTT.